This section outlines one TCR beta chain sequence together with its context. This sample was taken from a study of CD8 T cells in ankylosing spondylitis. Scientists made TCR beta libraries using quantitative 5'-RACE with molecular barcodes. Via MiXCR, TCRdb re-called the 5' RACE reads, giving one row per CDR3 protein. Here the sample spans roughly 140,000 distinct CDR3 sequences, approximately 44% being singletons. The CDR3 totals 16 residues. Trimming took off 3 bases at V and 8 bases at J, with 20 bases between the two ends. CDR1 is SEHNR, CDR2 FQNEAQ, per germline (reference sequence). The gene calls are TRBV7-9 and TRBJ2-1, with D possibly TRBD1 on 5 matching bases. Sequenced material: synovial fluid, either unsorted or a sorted T cell fraction (not recorded which). The TCR originated in a male donor with ankylosing spondylitis. CDR3 DNA: TGTGCCAGCAGCTTGCTGACAGAGAAACTGCTGGATGAGCAGTTCTTC. Protein: CASSLLTEKLLDEQFF.